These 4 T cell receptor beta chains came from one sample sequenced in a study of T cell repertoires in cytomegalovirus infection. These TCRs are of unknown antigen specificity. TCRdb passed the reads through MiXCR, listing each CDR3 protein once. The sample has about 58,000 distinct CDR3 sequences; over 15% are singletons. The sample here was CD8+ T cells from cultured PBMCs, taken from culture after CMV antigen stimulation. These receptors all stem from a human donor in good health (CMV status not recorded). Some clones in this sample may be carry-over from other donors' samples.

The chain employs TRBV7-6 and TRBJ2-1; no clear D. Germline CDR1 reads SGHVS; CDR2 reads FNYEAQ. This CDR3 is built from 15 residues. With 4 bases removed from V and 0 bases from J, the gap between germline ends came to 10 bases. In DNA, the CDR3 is TGTGCCAGCAGCTCCGGCCCTAGCTCCTACAATGAGCAGTTCTTC. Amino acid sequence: CASSSGPSSYNEQFF.

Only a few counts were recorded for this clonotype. CDR3 residues: CASSFATRSTGSTDTQYF. CDR3 coding DNA: TGTGCCAGCAGCTTCGCCACTCGGTCCACAGGGAGCACAGATACGCAGTATTTT. The J gene is TRBJ2-3, the V gene TRBV11-2, with D possibly matching TRBD1 (6 bases). The germline gives CDR1 SGHAT, CDR2 FQNNGV. The CDR3 covers 18 residues. V lost 3 bases and J lost 0, with 19 bases in between.

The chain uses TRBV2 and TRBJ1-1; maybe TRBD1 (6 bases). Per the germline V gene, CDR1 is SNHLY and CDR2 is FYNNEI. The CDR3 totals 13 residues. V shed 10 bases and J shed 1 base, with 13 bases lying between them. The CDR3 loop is CAIRGRTNTEAFF. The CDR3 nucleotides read TGTGCCATCAGGGGACGGACGAACACTGAAGCTTTCTTT. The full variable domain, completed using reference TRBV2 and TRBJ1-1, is EPEVTQTPSHQVTQMGQEVILRCVPISNHLYFYWYRQILGQKVEFLVSFYNNEISEKSEIFDDQFSVERPDGSNFTLKIRSTKLEDSAMYFCAIRGRTNTEAFFGQGTRLTVV.

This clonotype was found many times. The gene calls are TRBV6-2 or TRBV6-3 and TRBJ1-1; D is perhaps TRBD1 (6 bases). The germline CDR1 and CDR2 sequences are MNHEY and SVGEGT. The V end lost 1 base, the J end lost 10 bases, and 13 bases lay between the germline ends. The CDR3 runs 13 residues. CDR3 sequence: CASSYFGQPGAFF. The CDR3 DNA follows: TGTGCCAGCAGTTACTTCGGACAGCCCGGAGCTTTCTTT.